Listed below are T cell receptor beta chains from one sample, sequenced in a study of CD8 T cells in ankylosing spondylitis. MiXCR was run by TCRdb on the 5' RACE reads, yielding one entry per CDR3 protein. Counted here are 350,000 to 400,000 distinct CDR3 sequences, roughly 20% occurring once; the ten biggest clones make up 13%. Input material: blood, either unsorted or a sorted T cell fraction (not recorded which). The receptors stem from a male donor with ankylosing spondylitis or in good health (not recorded which). Both conserved end residues are part of each CDR3. Each record gives: D gene, clone size, J gene, V gene, CDR3 DNA, CDR3 protein. A D gene is named only where the DNA matches it firmly. Clone size is stated in some rows and not others, as once, few, many or a class when expanded.

d_gene: -
abundance: -
j_gene: TRBJ2-7
v_gene: TRBV4-1
CDR3nt: TGCGCCAGCAGCCAAGATCTAGGGGGGGCGAGCCTCTCCTACGAGCAGTACTTC
CDR3aa: CASSQDLGGASLSYEQYF

d_gene: -
abundance: few
j_gene: TRBJ1-2
v_gene: TRBV12-3/TRBV12-4
CDR3nt: TGTGCCAGCACCGGGGAGGCCTCTAACTATGGCTACACCTTC
CDR3aa: CASTGEASNYGYTF

d_gene: -
abundance: -
j_gene: TRBJ2-5
v_gene: TRBV29-1
CDR3nt: TGCAGCGCCCGGGCGTGGGTCGAAGAGACCCAGTACTTC
CDR3aa: CSARAWVEETQYF

d_gene: TRBD2
abundance: once
j_gene: TRBJ2-1
v_gene: TRBV9
CDR3nt: TGTGCCAGCAGCATTAGCGGGGGGCCGAGGAATGAGCAGTTCTTC
CDR3aa: CASSISGGPRNEQFF

d_gene: TRBD1
abundance: -
j_gene: TRBJ2-6
v_gene: TRBV3-1
CDR3nt: TGTGCCATCTCGGGGACAGGGTCATCGGGGGCCAACGTCCTGACTTTC
CDR3aa: CAISGTGSSGANVLTF

d_gene: -
abundance: few
j_gene: TRBJ2-1
v_gene: TRBV29-1
CDR3nt: TGCAGCGTTTTGGGCGCAGGGTTACGGAGGACCTACAATGAGCAGTTCTTC
CDR3aa: CSVLGAGLRRTYNEQFF

d_gene: -
abundance: few
j_gene: TRBJ2-7
v_gene: TRBV6-1
CDR3nt: TGTGCCAGCAGCCCAAGTACGGAAGGCTGGTACGAGCAGTACTTC
CDR3aa: CASSPSTEGWYEQYF

d_gene: -
abundance: -
j_gene: TRBJ2-3
v_gene: TRBV4-1
CDR3nt: TGCGCCAGCAGCCACCGCGAAGGGGGGAGCACAGATACGCAGTATTTT
CDR3aa: CASSHREGGSTDTQYF

d_gene: -
abundance: -
j_gene: TRBJ2-7
v_gene: TRBV19
CDR3nt: TGTGCCAGTAGTATCGGGGTAGGGGCCCTCTACGAGCAGTACTTC
CDR3aa: CASSIGVGALYEQYF

d_gene: -
abundance: few
j_gene: TRBJ2-7
v_gene: TRBV28
CDR3nt: TGTGCCAGCAGTTTGATGACAGCCTCGTCCTACGAGCAGTACTTC
CDR3aa: CASSLMTASSYEQYF

d_gene: TRBD2
abundance: few
j_gene: TRBJ2-1
v_gene: TRBV30
CDR3nt: TGTGCCTGGAGTGTTCTAGCGGGGATCGGCAATGAGCAGTTCTTC
CDR3aa: CAWSVLAGIGNEQFF

d_gene: -
abundance: few
j_gene: TRBJ2-7
v_gene: TRBV7-9
CDR3nt: TGTGCCAGCAGCTTATCCACAGAGTACGAGCAGTACTTC
CDR3aa: CASSLSTEYEQYF

d_gene: TRBD1
abundance: -
j_gene: TRBJ2-7
v_gene: TRBV20-1
CDR3nt: TGCAGTGCTAGGGCAGGGGGCGCCTACTACGAGCAGTACTTC
CDR3aa: CSARAGGAYYEQYF

d_gene: TRBD1
abundance: many
j_gene: TRBJ2-2
v_gene: TRBV12-3/TRBV12-4
CDR3nt: TGTGCCAGCAGTTTTGCTACAGGGGAGACCGGGGAGCTGTTTTTT
CDR3aa: CASSFATGETGELFF

d_gene: -
abundance: few
j_gene: TRBJ2-7
v_gene: TRBV20-1
CDR3nt: TGCAGTGCTAGACCCCCCGGGACCGTAACCTACGAGCAGTACTTC
CDR3aa: CSARPPGTVTYEQYF

d_gene: TRBD2
abundance: -
j_gene: TRBJ2-2
v_gene: TRBV11-2
CDR3nt: TGTGCCAGCACCGGGACTAGCGACACCGGGGAGCTGTTTTTT
CDR3aa: CASTGTSDTGELFF

d_gene: -
abundance: -
j_gene: TRBJ2-1
v_gene: TRBV27
CDR3nt: TGTGCCAGCAGTTCGTCCACCGGGACTGTCTCCTACAATGAGCAGTTCTTC
CDR3aa: CASSSSTGTVSYNEQFF

d_gene: TRBD1
abundance: -
j_gene: TRBJ2-5
v_gene: TRBV29-1
CDR3nt: TGCAGCGTGGCCGGGACAGGGGGAACCTTGGGCCAAGAGACCCAGTACTTC
CDR3aa: CSVAGTGGTLGQETQYF

d_gene: -
abundance: -
j_gene: TRBJ1-1
v_gene: TRBV29-1
CDR3nt: TGCAGCGTTGACAGGGAGGGGACTGAAGCTTTCTTT
CDR3aa: CSVDREGTEAFF

d_gene: TRBD1
abundance: -
j_gene: TRBJ2-2
v_gene: TRBV4-1
CDR3nt: TGCGCCAGCCAGGGGGCAAACACCGGGGAGCTGTTTTTT
CDR3aa: CASQGANTGELFF

d_gene: -
abundance: -
j_gene: TRBJ2-5
v_gene: TRBV20-1
CDR3nt: TGCAGTGCTAGAGATGATTACCGGAGTAGCGATAAATGGGGGGAGACCCAGTACTTC
CDR3aa: CSARDDYRSSDKWGETQYF

d_gene: -
abundance: few
j_gene: TRBJ2-1
v_gene: TRBV19
CDR3nt: TGTGCCACCCGACTAGGAACTTACAATGAGCAGTTCTTC
CDR3aa: CATRLGTYNEQFF

d_gene: -
abundance: -
j_gene: TRBJ1-1
v_gene: TRBV19
CDR3nt: TGTGCCAGTTCCTCGACAGGATCGAACACTGAAGCTTTCTTT
CDR3aa: CASSSTGSNTEAFF

d_gene: -
abundance: few
j_gene: TRBJ1-2
v_gene: TRBV4-1
CDR3nt: TGCGCCAGCCTCGGACAGAACTATGGCTACACCTTC
CDR3aa: CASLGQNYGYTF

d_gene: -
abundance: -
j_gene: TRBJ2-2
v_gene: TRBV15
CDR3nt: TGTGCCACCAGCAGGGGCACAGGGAACACCGGGGAGCTGTTTTTT
CDR3aa: CATSRGTGNTGELFF

d_gene: TRBD1
abundance: -
j_gene: TRBJ1-2
v_gene: TRBV12-3/TRBV12-4
CDR3nt: TGTGCCAGCAGTTTAGGACTTGGGACAGGGGATAGCTATGGCTACACCTTC
CDR3aa: CASSLGLGTGDSYGYTF

d_gene: -
abundance: few
j_gene: TRBJ2-7
v_gene: TRBV9
CDR3nt: TGTGCCAGCAGCGTAGGGACAACCGGGACGTACGAGCAGTACTTC
CDR3aa: CASSVGTTGTYEQYF

d_gene: -
abundance: few
j_gene: TRBJ2-7
v_gene: TRBV20-1
CDR3nt: TGCAGTGCTAGAGATACGACTAGCTCCTACGAGCAGTACTTC
CDR3aa: CSARDTTSSYEQYF

d_gene: -
abundance: -
j_gene: TRBJ2-5
v_gene: TRBV2
CDR3nt: TGTGCCAGCAGTGAAGAGGTCGTCAGCCAAGAGACCCAGTACTTC
CDR3aa: CASSEEVVSQETQYF

d_gene: TRBD1
abundance: many
j_gene: TRBJ2-1
v_gene: TRBV18
CDR3nt: TGTGCCAGCTCCGCCGGGACAGGCCCCTACAATGAGCAGTTCTTC
CDR3aa: CASSAGTGPYNEQFF

d_gene: TRBD2
abundance: -
j_gene: TRBJ2-3
v_gene: TRBV12-3/TRBV12-4
CDR3nt: TGTGCCAGCAGTCCCAACCCCGGGACTAGGAACACAGATACGCAGTATTTT
CDR3aa: CASSPNPGTRNTDTQYF

d_gene: TRBD2
abundance: -
j_gene: TRBJ2-1
v_gene: TRBV15
CDR3nt: TGTGCCACCAGCGGTCCGGAACGGGGGGGTCATGAGCAGTTCTTC
CDR3aa: CATSGPERGGHEQFF

d_gene: TRBD1
abundance: -
j_gene: TRBJ1-1
v_gene: TRBV6-1
CDR3nt: TGTGCCAGCAGTAAAACGGGACAGCTGGAAGCTTTCTTT
CDR3aa: CASSKTGQLEAFF

d_gene: TRBD1
abundance: -
j_gene: TRBJ2-1
v_gene: TRBV4-1
CDR3nt: TGCGCCAGCAGCTATGGACAGGGATCCTACAATGAGCAGTTCTTC
CDR3aa: CASSYGQGSYNEQFF

d_gene: -
abundance: few
j_gene: TRBJ2-7
v_gene: TRBV3-1
CDR3nt: TGTGCCAGCAGCCAAGAAAATAGGGACGAGCAGTACTTC
CDR3aa: CASSQENRDEQYF

d_gene: -
abundance: -
j_gene: TRBJ2-5
v_gene: TRBV29-1
CDR3nt: TGCAGCGTTGCGGGGGAGACCCAGTACTTC
CDR3aa: CSVAGETQYF

d_gene: -
abundance: -
j_gene: TRBJ2-3
v_gene: TRBV11-2
CDR3nt: TGTGCCAGCAGCCCCCCCAGGCAAGATACGCAGTATTTT
CDR3aa: CASSPPRQDTQYF

d_gene: -
abundance: few
j_gene: TRBJ2-7
v_gene: TRBV27
CDR3nt: TGTGCCAGCAGATTGGTTTCCAGTTCCTACGAGCAGTACTTC
CDR3aa: CASRLVSSSYEQYF

d_gene: -
abundance: few
j_gene: TRBJ2-1
v_gene: TRBV29-1
CDR3nt: TGCAGCGTGGCAGGGGTCCGCTCCTACAATGAGCAGTTCTTC
CDR3aa: CSVAGVRSYNEQFF

d_gene: TRBD2
abundance: -
j_gene: TRBJ2-1
v_gene: TRBV12-3/TRBV12-4
CDR3nt: TGTGCCAGCAGCTCCCCCGGGACTAGTTGGGATGAGCAGTTCTTC
CDR3aa: CASSSPGTSWDEQFF

d_gene: -
abundance: many
j_gene: TRBJ2-7
v_gene: TRBV20-1
CDR3nt: TGCAGTGCTAGAGGGGAAGGTACCTACGAGCAGTACTTC
CDR3aa: CSARGEGTYEQYF

d_gene: -
abundance: few
j_gene: TRBJ2-5
v_gene: TRBV7-8
CDR3nt: TGTGCCAGCAGCTTAGCTAAGGGGCGGGAGACCCAGTACTTC
CDR3aa: CASSLAKGRETQYF

d_gene: -
abundance: few
j_gene: TRBJ2-4
v_gene: TRBV7-8
CDR3nt: TGTGCCAGCAGCCACGAGGTGGTAGGCACCAAAAACATTCAGTACTTC
CDR3aa: CASSHEVVGTKNIQYF

d_gene: -
abundance: -
j_gene: TRBJ2-5
v_gene: TRBV7-9
CDR3nt: TGTGCCAGCAGCTCCAGACAGGATGTGGAGACCCAGTACTTC
CDR3aa: CASSSRQDVETQYF

d_gene: TRBD1
abundance: -
j_gene: TRBJ2-1
v_gene: TRBV7-9
CDR3nt: TGTGCCACCCAACAGGGGGCGAGTACTTACAATGAGCAGTTCTTC
CDR3aa: CATQQGASTYNEQFF

d_gene: -
abundance: -
j_gene: TRBJ1-2
v_gene: TRBV29-1
CDR3nt: TGCAGCGTTGAGGAGTGGGGCTACACCTTC
CDR3aa: CSVEEWGYTF

d_gene: -
abundance: -
j_gene: TRBJ2-7
v_gene: TRBV24-1
CDR3nt: TGTGCCACCAGTGATCCTGGGACTGGCTCCTACGAGCAGTACTTC
CDR3aa: CATSDPGTGSYEQYF

d_gene: -
abundance: few
j_gene: TRBJ1-1
v_gene: TRBV19
CDR3nt: TGTGCCAGTAGTATACGGGGGGGATTCGTGAACACTGAAGCTTTCTTT
CDR3aa: CASSIRGGFVNTEAFF

d_gene: TRBD1
abundance: -
j_gene: TRBJ2-1
v_gene: TRBV20-1
CDR3nt: TGCAGTGCTAGAGTCAGGGGGCAACCTTACTCCTACAATGAGCAGTTCTTC
CDR3aa: CSARVRGQPYSYNEQFF

d_gene: TRBD2
abundance: -
j_gene: TRBJ2-2
v_gene: TRBV3-1
CDR3nt: TGTGCCAGCAGAAAAACTGTGGCGGGGGTCGGCACCGGGGAGCTGTTTTTT
CDR3aa: CASRKTVAGVGTGELFF

d_gene: -
abundance: few
j_gene: TRBJ2-4
v_gene: TRBV20-1
CDR3nt: TGCAGTGCCAGGGGGGGGCAAAACATTCAGTACTTC
CDR3aa: CSARGGQNIQYF

d_gene: TRBD2
abundance: -
j_gene: TRBJ2-7
v_gene: TRBV20-1
CDR3nt: TGCTGTGCTAGAGATCCCAATCTAGCGGGGGAATTCTACGAGCAGTACTTC
CDR3aa: CCARDPNLAGEFYEQYF

d_gene: TRBD2
abundance: few
j_gene: TRBJ2-3
v_gene: TRBV4-1
CDR3nt: TGCGCCAGCAGCGTCCGACCAGGGACTACGGCAGATACGCAGTATTTT
CDR3aa: CASSVRPGTTADTQYF

d_gene: -
abundance: -
j_gene: TRBJ1-1
v_gene: TRBV29-1
CDR3nt: TGCAGCCCCGGGAAAGTGAACACTGAAGCTTTCTTT
CDR3aa: CSPGKVNTEAFF

d_gene: -
abundance: -
j_gene: TRBJ1-6
v_gene: TRBV7-6
CDR3nt: TGTGCCAGCAGCTTAGACAGCTATTCACCCCTCCACTTT
CDR3aa: CASSLDSYSPLHF

d_gene: TRBD1
abundance: -
j_gene: TRBJ2-2
v_gene: TRBV4-2
CDR3nt: TGTGCCAGCAGCCAAGATTTACAGGGGGAATGGGACACCGGGGAGCTGTTTTTT
CDR3aa: CASSQDLQGEWDTGELFF

d_gene: TRBD1
abundance: -
j_gene: TRBJ1-6
v_gene: TRBV2
CDR3nt: TGTGCCAGCAGTGAAGGGGCAGGGGGTGCCCCGCGGTCACCCCTCCACTTT
CDR3aa: CASSEGAGGAPRSPLHF

d_gene: TRBD2
abundance: few
j_gene: TRBJ2-1
v_gene: TRBV28
CDR3nt: TGTGCCAGCAGTTCCTTGACTAGCCCCGTTTACAATGAGCAGTTCTTC
CDR3aa: CASSSLTSPVYNEQFF

d_gene: -
abundance: few
j_gene: TRBJ1-1
v_gene: TRBV6-5
CDR3nt: TGTGCCAGCAGTTACTTTGGGGAGAACACTGAAGCTTTCTTT
CDR3aa: CASSYFGENTEAFF